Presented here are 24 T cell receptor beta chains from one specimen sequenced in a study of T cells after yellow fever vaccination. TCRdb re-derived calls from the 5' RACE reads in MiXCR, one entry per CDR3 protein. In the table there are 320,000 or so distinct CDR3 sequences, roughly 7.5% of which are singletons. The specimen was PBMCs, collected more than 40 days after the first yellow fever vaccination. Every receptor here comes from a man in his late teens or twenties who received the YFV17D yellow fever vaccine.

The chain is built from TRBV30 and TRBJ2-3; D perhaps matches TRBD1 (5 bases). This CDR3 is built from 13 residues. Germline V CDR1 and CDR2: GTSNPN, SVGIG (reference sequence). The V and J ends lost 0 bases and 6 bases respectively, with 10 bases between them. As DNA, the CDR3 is TGTGCCTGGAGTGTGGGGCTTTGGGATACGCAGTATTTT. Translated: CAWSVGLWDTQYF. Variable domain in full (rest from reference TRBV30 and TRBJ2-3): SQTIHQWPATLVQPVGSPLSLECTVEGTSNPNLYWYRQAAGRGLQLLFYSVGIGQISSEVPQNLSASRPQDRQFILSSKKLLLSDSGFYLCAWSVGLWDTQYFGPGTRLTVL.

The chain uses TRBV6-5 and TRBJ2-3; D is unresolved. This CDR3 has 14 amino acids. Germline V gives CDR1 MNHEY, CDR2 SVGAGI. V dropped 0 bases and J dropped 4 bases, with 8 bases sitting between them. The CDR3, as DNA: TGTGCCAGCAGTTACTCGCGGCTCTCAGATACGCAGTATTTT. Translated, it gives CASSYSRLSDTQYF.

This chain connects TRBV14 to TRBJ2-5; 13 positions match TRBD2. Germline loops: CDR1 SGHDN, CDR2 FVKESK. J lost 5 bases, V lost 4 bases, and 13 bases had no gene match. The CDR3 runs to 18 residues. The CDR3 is CASSPGLAGDLSRETQYF. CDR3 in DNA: TGTGCCAGCAGCCCCGGACTAGCGGGGGACCTATCCAGGGAGACCCAGTACTTC.

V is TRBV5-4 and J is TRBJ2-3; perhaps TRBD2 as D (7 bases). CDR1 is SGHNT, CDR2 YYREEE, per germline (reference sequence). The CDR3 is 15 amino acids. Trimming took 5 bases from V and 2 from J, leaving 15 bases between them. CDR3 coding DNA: TGTGCCAGCAGTTTATCGGGGGGCCCCACAGATACGCAGTATTTT. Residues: CASSLSGGPTDTQYF.

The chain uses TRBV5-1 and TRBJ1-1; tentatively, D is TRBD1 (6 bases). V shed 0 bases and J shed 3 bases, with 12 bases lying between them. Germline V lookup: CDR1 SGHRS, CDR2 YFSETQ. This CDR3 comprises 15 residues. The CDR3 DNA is TGCGCCAGCAGCTTGGACGGCAGGGGAGACACTGAAGCTTTCTTT. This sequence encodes CASSLDGRGDTEAFF.

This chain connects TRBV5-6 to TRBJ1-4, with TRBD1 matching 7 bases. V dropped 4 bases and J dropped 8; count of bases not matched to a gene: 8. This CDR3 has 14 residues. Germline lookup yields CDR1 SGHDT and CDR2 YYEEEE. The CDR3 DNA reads TGTGCCAGCAGCAAACAGGGGATAGAGGAAAAACTGTTTTTT. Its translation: CASSKQGIEEKLFF.

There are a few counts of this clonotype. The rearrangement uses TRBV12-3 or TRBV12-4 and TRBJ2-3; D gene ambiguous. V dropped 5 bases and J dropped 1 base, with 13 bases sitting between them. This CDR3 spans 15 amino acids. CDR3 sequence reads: CASSRGELGTDTQYF. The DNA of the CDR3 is TGTGCCAGCAGTCGAGGAGAGCTAGGCACAGATACGCAGTATTTT.

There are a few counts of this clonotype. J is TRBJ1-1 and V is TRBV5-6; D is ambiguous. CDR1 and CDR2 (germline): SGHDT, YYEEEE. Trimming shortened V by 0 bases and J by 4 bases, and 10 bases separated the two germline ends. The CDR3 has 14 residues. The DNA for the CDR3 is TGTGCCAGCAGCTTGGGGACCCTGGGCACTGAAGCTTTCTTT. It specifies CASSLGTLGTEAFF.

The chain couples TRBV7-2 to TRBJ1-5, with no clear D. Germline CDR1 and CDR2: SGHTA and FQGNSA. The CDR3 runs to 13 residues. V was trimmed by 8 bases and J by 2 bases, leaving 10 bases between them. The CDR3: CASGVRGNQPQHF. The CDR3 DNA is TGTGCCAGCGGGGTACGAGGCAATCAGCCCCAGCATTTT.

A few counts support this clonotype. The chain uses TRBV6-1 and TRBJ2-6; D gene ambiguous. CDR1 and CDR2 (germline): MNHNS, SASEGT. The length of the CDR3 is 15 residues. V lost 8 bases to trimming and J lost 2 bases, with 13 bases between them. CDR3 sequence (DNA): TGTGCCAGCGGCAGAGGTGCCACTGGGGCCAACGTCCTGACTTTC. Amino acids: CASGRGATGANVLTF.

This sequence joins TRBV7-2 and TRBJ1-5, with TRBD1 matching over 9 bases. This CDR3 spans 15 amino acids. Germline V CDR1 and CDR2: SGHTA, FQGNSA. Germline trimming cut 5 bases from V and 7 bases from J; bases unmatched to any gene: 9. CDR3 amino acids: CASSPRDRAVQPQHF. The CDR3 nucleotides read TGTGCCAGCAGCCCGAGGGACAGGGCGGTCCAGCCCCAGCATTTT.

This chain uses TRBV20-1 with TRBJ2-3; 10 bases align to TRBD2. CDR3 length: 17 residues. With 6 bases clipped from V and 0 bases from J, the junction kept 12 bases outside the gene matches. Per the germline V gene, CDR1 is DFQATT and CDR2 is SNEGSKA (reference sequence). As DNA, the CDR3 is TGCAGTGCCAGGGGTCTAGCGGGGGCTAGCAGCACAGATACGCAGTATTTT. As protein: CSARGLAGASSTDTQYF.

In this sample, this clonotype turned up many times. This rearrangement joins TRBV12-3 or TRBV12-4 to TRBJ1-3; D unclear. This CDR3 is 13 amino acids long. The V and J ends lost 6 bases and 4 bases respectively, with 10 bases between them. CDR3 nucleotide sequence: TGTGCCAGCAGCCCCCGCCGCGGAAACACCATATATTTT. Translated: CASSPRRGNTIYF.

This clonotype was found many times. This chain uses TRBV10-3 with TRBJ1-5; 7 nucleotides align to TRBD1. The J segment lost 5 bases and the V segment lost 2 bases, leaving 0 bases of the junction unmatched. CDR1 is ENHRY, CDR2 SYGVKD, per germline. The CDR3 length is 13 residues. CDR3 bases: TGTGCCATCAGTGAGGACAGGGATCAGCCCCAGCATTTT. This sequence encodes CAISEDRDQPQHF.

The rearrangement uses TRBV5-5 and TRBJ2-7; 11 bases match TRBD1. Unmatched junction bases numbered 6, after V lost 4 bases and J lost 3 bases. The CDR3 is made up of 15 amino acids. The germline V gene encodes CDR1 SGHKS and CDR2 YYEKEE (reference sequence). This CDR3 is CASSLAGTGGYEQYF. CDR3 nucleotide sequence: TGTGCCAGCAGCCTCGCCGGGACAGGGGGCTACGAGCAGTACTTC.

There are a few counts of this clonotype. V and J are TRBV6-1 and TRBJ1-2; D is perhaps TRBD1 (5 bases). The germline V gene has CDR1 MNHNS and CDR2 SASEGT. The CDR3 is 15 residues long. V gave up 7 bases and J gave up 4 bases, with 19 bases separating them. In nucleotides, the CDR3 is TGTGCCAGCACAGTGGGCCATGACAGCCTCTATGGCTACACCTTC. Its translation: CASTVGHDSLYGYTF.

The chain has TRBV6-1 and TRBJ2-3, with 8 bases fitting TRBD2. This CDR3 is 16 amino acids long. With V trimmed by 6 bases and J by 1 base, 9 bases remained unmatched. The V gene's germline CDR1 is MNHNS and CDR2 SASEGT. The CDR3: CASSRLDSGGTDTQYF. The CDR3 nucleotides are TGTGCCAGCAGCCGTCTGGATAGCGGGGGCACAGATACGCAGTATTTT.

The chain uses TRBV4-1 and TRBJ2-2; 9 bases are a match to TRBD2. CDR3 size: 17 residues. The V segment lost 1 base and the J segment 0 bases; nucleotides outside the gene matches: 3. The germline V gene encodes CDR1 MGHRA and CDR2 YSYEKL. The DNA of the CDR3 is TGCGCCAGCAGCCAAGTTGGCGGGGGGGCGAACACCGGGGAGCTGTTTTTT. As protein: CASSQVGGGANTGELFF.

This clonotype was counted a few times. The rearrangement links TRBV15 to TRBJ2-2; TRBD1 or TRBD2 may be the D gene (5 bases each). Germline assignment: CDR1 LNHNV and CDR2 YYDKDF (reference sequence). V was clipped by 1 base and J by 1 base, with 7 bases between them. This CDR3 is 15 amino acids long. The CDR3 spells CATSRGGLNTGELFF. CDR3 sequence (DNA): TGTGCCACCAGCAGAGGGGGGTTGAACACCGGGGAGCTGTTTTTT.

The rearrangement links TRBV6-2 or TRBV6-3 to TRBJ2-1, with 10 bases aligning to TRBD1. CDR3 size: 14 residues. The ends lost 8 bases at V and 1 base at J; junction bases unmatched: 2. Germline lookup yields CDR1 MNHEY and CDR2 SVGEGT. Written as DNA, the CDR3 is TGTGCCAGCCGGGGACAGGGGTCCTACAATGAGCAGTTCTTC. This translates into CASRGQGSYNEQFF.

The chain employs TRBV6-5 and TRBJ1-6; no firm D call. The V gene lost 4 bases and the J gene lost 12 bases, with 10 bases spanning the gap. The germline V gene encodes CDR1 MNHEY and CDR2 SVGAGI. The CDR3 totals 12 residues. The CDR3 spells CASSSQAQPLHF. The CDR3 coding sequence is TGTGCCAGCAGTTCCCAGGCACAACCCCTCCACTTT.

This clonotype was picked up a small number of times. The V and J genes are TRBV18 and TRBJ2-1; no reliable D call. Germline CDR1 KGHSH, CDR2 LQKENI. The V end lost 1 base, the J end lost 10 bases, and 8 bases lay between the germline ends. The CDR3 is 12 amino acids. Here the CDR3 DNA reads TGTGCCAGCTCACCACGCTATGGGGAGCAGTTCTTC. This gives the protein CASSPRYGEQFF.

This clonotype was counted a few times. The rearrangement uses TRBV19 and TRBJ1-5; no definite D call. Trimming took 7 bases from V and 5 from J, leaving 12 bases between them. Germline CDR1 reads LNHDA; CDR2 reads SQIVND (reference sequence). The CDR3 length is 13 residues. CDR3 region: CASNPGLYQPQHF. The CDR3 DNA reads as TGTGCCAGTAATCCGGGTCTTTATCAGCCCCAGCATTTT.

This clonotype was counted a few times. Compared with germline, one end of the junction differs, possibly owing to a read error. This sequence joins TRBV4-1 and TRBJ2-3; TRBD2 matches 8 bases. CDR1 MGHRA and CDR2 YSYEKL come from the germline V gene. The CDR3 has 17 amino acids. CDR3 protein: CASSKDPAGGARDTQYF. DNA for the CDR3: TGCGCCAGCAGCAAAGACCCGGCCGGGGGGGCGAGGGATACGCAGTATTTT.